This TCR beta chain appears in the sequencing data of a study of T-cell reconstitution after alpha-beta-depleted transplantation in children. Study observations and caveats: Several hundred graft clones that had expanded were reportedly the source of alpha-beta T cells about two months after transplant. Surviving recipient cells, namely T cells and thymic progenitors, were the source of high day-60 TCRbeta diversity in some patients. Once a year had passed after transplant, T-cell counts and diversity came mostly from newly produced T cells.

This clonotype has just one count. Its cognate antigen is unknown. For TCRbeta, the library was prepared with unique molecular identifiers. MiXCR, applied by TCRdb to the PCR reads, yields one record per CDR3 protein. This sample yields about 98,000 distinct CDR3 sequences, of which less than 25% are seen a single time; about a fifth belongs to the top ten. The source is a boy between 2 and 15 years old with acute lymphoblastic leukemia, due to receive a stem cell transplant. The sequencing used PBMCs, collected before TCRalphabeta/CD19-depleted stem cell transplant.

The CDR3 DNA follows: TGTGCCATCAGTGCGGTCTCCTACGAGCAGTACTTC. Translation: CAISAVSYEQYF. V and J are TRBV10-3 and TRBJ2-7; D gene uncertain. V was shortened by 4 bases and J by 0 bases, with 4 bases between the two germline ends. The CDR3 runs 12 residues. Per germline, CDR1 ENHRY and CDR2 SYGVKD.